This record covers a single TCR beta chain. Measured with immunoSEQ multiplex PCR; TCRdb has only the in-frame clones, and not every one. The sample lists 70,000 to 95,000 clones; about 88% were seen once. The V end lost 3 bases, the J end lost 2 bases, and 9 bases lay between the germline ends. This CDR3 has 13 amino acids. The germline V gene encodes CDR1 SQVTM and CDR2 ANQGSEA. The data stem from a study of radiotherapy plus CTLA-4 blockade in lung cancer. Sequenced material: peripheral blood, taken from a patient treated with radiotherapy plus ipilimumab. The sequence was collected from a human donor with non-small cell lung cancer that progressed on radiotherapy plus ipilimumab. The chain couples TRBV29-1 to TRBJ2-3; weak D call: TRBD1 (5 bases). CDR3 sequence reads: CSVDRAYTDTQYF. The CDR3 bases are TGCAGCGTTGACAGGGCCTACACAGATACGCAGTATTTT.